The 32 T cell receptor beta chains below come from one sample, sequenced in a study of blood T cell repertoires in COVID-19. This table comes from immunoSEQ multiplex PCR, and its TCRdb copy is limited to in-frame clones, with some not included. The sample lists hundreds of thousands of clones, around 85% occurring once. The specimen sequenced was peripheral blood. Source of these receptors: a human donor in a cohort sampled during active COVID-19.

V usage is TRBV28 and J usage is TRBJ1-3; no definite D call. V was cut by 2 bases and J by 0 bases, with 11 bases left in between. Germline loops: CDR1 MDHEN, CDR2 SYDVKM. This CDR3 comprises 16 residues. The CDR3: CASSLSGLFSGNTIYF. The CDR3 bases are TGTGCCAGCAGTTTAAGTGGACTCTTCTCTGGAAACACCATATATTTT.

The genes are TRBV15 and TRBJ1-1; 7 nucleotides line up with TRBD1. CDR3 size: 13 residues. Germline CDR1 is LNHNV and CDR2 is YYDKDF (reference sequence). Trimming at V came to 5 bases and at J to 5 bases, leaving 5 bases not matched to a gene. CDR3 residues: CATSVTGETEAFF. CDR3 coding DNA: TGTGCCACCAGCGTAACAGGGGAAACTGAAGCTTTCTTT.

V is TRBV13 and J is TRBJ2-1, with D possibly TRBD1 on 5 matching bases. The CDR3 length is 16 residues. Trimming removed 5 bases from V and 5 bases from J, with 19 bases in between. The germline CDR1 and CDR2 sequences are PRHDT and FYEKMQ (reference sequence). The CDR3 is CASSPRALDIHNEQFF. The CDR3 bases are TGTGCCAGCAGCCCTAGAGCCCTGGACATCCACAATGAGCAGTTCTTC. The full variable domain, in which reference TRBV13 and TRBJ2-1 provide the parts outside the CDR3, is AAGVIQSPRHLIKEKRETATLKCYPIPRHDTVYWYQQGPGQDPQFLISFYEKMQSDKGSIPDRFSAQQFSDYHSELNMSSLELGDSALYFCASSPRALDIHNEQFFGPGTRLTVL.

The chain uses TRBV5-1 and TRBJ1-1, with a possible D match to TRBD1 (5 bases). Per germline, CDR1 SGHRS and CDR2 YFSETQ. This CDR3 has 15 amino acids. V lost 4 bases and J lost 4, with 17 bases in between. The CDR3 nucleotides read TGCGCCAGCAGCCAGGGACTCACGACAAGCACTGAAGCTTTCTTT. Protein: CASSQGLTTSTEAFF.

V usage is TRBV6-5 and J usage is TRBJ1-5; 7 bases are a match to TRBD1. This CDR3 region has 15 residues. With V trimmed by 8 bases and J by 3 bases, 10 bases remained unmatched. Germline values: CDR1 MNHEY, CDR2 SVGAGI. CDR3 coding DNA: TGTGCCAGCGAGGACAGGCGGCGGGACAATCAGCCCCAGCATTTT. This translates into CASEDRRRDNQPQHF.

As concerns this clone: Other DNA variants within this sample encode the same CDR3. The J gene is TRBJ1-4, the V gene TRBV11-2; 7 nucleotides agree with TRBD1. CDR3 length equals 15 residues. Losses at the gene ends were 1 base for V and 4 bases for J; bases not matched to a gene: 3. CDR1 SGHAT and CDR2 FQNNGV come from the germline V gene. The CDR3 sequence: CASSLGDRDNEKLFF. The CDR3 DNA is TGTGCCAGCAGCTTAGGTGACAGGGATAATGAAAAACTGTTTTTT.

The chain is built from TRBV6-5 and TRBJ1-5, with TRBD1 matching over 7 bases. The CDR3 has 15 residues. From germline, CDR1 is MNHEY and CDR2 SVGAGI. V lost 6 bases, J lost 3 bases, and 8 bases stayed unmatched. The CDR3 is CASRLYDRDNQPQHF. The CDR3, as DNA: TGTGCCAGCAGGCTATATGACAGGGACAATCAGCCCCAGCATTTT.

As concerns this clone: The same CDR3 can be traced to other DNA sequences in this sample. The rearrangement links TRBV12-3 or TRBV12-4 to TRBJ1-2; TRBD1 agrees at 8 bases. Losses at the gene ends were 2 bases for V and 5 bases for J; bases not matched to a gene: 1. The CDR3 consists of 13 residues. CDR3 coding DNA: TGTGCCAGCAGTTTAAGGACAGGGTATGGCTACACCTTC. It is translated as CASSLRTGYGYTF.

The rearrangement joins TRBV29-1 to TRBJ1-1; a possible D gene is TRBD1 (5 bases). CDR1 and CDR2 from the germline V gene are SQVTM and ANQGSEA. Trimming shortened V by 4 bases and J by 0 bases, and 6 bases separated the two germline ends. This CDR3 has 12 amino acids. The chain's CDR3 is CSVGGVNTEAFF. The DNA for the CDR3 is TGCAGCGTTGGGGGGGTGAACACTGAAGCTTTCTTT.

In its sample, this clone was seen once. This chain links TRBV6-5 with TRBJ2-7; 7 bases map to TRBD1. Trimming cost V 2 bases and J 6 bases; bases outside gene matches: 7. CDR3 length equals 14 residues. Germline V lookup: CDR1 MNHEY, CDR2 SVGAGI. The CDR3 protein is CASSYERGQREQYF. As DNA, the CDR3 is TGTGCCAGCAGTTACGAGAGGGGGCAACGCGAGCAGTACTTC.

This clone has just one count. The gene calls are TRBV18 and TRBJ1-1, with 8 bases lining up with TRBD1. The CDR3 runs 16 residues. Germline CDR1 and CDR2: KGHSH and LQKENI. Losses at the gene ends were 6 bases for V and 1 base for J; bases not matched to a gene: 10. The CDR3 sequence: CASSQTMGTGNTEAFF. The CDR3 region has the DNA TGTGCCAGCTCTCAAACGATGGGGACAGGGAACACTGAAGCTTTCTTT. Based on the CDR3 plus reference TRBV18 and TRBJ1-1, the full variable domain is NAGVMQNPRHLVRRRGQEARLRCSPMKGHSHVYWYRQLPEEGLKFMVYLQKENIIDESGMPKERFSAEFPKEGPSILRIQQVVRGDSAAYFCASSQTMGTGNTEAFFGQGTRLTVV.

The CDR3 DNA is TGCGCCAGCAGCGGGGACAGAAAGACCTACGAGCAGTACTTC. This sequence encodes CASSGDRKTYEQYF. The rearrangement links TRBV5-1 to TRBJ2-7; 7 bases agree with TRBD1. The V and J ends lost 4 bases and 2 bases, in that order; junction bases with no gene match: 6. Germline assignment: CDR1 SGHRS and CDR2 YFSETQ. This CDR3 comprises 14 residues.

The CDR3 loop reads CASSASRGLEQYF. The DNA of the CDR3 is TGTGCCAGCTCAGCGTCTAGGGGGCTCGAGCAGTACTTC. The J gene is TRBJ2-7, the V gene TRBV18, with 7 bases fitting TRBD1. The CDR3 totals 13 residues. Trimming removed 5 bases from V and 6 bases from J; junction bases left unmatched: 7. Germline V gene sequence: CDR1 KGHSH, CDR2 LQKENI.

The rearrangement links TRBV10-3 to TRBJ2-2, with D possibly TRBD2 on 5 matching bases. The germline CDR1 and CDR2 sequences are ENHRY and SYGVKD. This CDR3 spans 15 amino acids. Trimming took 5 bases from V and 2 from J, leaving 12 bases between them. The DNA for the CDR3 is TGTGCCATCAGTAGTACGGGAACTAACACCGGGGAGCTGTTTTTT. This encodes CAISSTGTNTGELFF.

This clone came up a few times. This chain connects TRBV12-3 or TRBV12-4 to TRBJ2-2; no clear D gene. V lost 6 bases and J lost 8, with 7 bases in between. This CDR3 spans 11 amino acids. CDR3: CASSRIGELFF. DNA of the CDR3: TGTGCCAGCAGCCGTATAGGGGAGCTGTTTTTT.

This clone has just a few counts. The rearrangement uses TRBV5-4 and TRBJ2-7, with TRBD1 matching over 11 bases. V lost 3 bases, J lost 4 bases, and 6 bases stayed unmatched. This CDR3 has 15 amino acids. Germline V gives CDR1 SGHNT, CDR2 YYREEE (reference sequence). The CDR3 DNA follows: TGTGCCAGCAGCTCGGATGGGACAGGGGGGTACGAGCAGTACTTC. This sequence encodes CASSSDGTGGYEQYF.

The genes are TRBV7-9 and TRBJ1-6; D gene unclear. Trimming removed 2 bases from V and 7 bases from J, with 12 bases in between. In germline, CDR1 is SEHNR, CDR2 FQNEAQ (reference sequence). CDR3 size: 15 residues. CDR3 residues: CASSLSGRQNSPLHF. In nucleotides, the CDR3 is TGTGCCAGCAGCTTATCGGGGAGACAAAATTCACCCCTCCACTTT.

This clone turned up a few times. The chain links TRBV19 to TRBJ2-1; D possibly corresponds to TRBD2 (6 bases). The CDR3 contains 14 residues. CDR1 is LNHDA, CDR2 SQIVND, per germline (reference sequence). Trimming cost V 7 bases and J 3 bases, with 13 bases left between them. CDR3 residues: CASNTGGGYNEQFF. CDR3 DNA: TGTGCCAGTAATACTGGGGGAGGCTACAATGAGCAGTTCTTC.

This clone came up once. The CDR3 region is CASSQKAPPRGYNEQFF. CDR3 nucleotide sequence: TGTGCCAGCAGTCAAAAAGCCCCCCCCAGGGGCTACAATGAGCAGTTCTTC. This chain uses TRBV5-8 with TRBJ2-1; TRBD1 is a possible D gene (6 bases). The V end was cut by 5 bases, the J end by 3 bases, with 21 bases between. Germline V gene lookup returns CDR1 SGHTS and CDR2 YDEGEE. This CDR3 comprises 17 residues.

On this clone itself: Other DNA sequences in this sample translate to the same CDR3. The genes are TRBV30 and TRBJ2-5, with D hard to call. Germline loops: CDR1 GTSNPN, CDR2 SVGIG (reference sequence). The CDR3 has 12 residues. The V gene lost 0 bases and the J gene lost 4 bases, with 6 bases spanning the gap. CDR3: CAWSVRRETQYF. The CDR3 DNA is TGTGCCTGGAGTGTACGCAGAGAGACCCAGTACTTC.

In DNA, the CDR3 is TGTGCCACCAGTGATCCCCGGACAGGCGGAAATTCACCCCTCCACTTT. Its protein is CATSDPRTGGNSPLHF. The chain links TRBV24-1 to TRBJ1-6, with TRBD1 matching 7 bases. V lost 3 bases to trimming and J lost 7 bases; unmatched junction nucleotides: 8. This CDR3 is built from 16 residues. The V gene's germline CDR1 is KGHDR and CDR2 SFDVKD.

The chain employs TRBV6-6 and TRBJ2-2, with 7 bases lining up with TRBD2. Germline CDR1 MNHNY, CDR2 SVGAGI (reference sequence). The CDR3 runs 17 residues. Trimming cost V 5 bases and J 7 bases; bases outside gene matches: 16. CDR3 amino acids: CASSLGGGGFRYGELFF. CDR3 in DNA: TGTGCCAGCAGTCTGGGGGGGGGAGGATTTCGGTACGGGGAGCTGTTTTTT.

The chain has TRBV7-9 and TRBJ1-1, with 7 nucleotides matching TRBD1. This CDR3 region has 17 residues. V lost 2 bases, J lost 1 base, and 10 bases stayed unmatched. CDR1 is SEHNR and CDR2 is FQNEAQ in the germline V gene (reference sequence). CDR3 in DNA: TGTGCCAGCAGCTTATTTAAGGGACAGAAACCGAACACTGAAGCTTTCTTT. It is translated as CASSLFKGQKPNTEAFF.

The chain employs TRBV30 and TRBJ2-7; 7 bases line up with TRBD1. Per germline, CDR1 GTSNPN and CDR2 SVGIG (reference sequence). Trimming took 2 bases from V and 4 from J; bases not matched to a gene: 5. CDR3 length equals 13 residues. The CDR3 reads CAWSQGQLYEQYF. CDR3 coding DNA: TGTGCCTGGAGTCAGGGACAGCTATACGAGCAGTACTTC.

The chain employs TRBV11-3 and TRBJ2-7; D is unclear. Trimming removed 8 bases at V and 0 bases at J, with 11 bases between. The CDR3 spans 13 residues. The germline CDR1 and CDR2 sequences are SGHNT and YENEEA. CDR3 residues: CASSLRSSYEQYF. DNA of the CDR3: TGTGCCAGCTCCCTTCGGAGCTCCTACGAGCAGTACTTC.

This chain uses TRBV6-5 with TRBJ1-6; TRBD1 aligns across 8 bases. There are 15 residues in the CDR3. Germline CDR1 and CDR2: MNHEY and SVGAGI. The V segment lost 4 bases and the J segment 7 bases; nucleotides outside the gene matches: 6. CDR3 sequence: CASSSLGTGNSPLHF. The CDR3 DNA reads TGTGCCAGCAGTTCCCTCGGGACAGGAAATTCACCCCTCCACTTT.

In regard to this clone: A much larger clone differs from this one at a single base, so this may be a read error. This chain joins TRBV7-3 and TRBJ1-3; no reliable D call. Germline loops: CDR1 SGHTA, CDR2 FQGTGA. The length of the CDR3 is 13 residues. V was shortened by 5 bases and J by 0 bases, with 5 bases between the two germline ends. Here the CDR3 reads CASSQNSGNTIYF. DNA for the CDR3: TGTGCCAGCAGCCAAAACTCTGGAAACACCATATATTTT.

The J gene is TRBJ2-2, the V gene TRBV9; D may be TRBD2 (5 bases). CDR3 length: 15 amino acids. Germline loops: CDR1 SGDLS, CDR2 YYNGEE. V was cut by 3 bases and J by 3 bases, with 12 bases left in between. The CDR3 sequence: CASSALTRDTGELFF. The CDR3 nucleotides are TGTGCCAGCAGCGCGTTAACTAGAGACACCGGGGAGCTGTTTTTT.

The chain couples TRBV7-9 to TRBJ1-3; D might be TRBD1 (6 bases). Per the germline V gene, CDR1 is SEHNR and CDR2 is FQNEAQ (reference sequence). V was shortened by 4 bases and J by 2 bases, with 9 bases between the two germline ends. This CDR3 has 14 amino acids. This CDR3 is CASSSPGAGNTIYF. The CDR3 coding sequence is TGTGCCAGCAGCTCCCCAGGGGCTGGAAACACCATATATTTT.

This CDR3 reads CASSEGLGAMNTEAFF. CDR3 nucleotides: TGTGCCAGCAGTGAAGGCTTGGGCGCTATGAACACTGAAGCTTTCTTT. The V gene is TRBV2, the J gene TRBJ1-1; D is ambiguous. The V gene's germline CDR1 is SNHLY and CDR2 FYNNEI. Trimming cost V 1 base and J 0 bases, with 12 bases left between them. This CDR3 spans 16 amino acids.

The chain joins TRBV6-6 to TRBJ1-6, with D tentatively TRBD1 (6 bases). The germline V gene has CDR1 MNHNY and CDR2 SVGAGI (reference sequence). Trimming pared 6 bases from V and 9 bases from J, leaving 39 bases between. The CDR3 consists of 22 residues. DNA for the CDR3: TGTGCCAGCAGGCGAGTAAGTTTTTTAGGGGCAGAACCCAGGGGAGAGATTTCACCCCTCCACTTT. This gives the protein CASRRVSFLGAEPRGEISPLHF.

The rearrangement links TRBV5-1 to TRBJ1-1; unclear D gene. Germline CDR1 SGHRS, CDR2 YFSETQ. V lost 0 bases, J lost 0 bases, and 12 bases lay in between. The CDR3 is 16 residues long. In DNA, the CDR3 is TGCGCCAGCAGCTTGGGGAGGGATCTTTTGAACACTGAAGCTTTCTTT. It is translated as CASSLGRDLLNTEAFF.